These 29 T cell receptor beta chains came from one sample sequenced in a study of somatic mutations in cytotoxic T cells in rheumatoid arthritis. Profiled with immunoSEQ multiplex PCR; TCRdb holds only in-frame clones, not every one. This table has around 19,000 clones, around 67% appearing once. The sequenced material came from CD8+ T cells sorted from blood. Source of these receptors: an adult with rheumatoid arthritis.

This chain connects TRBV7-3 to TRBJ1-4; D is perhaps TRBD1 (5 bases). Trimming removed 5 bases from V and 8 bases from J, with 24 bases in between. The CDR3 has 17 amino acids. Germline values: CDR1 SGHTA, CDR2 FQGTGA. CDR3 in amino acids: CASSPDGTGGINEKLFF. The CDR3 nucleotides read TGTGCCAGCAGCCCAGATGGGACGGGGGGAATTAACGAAAAACTGTTTTTT.

The chain has TRBV4-1 and TRBJ1-1; D is undetermined. CDR3 length equals 12 residues. Germline CDR1 MGHRA, CDR2 YSYEKL. Trimming left V 0 bases short and J 6 bases short, with 5 bases between. For the CDR3, the DNA is TGCGCCAGCAGCCAAGAAACCTCTGAAGCTTTCTTT. This gives the protein CASSQETSEAFF.

This chain uses TRBV4-1 with TRBJ1-6; 9 bases are a match to TRBD1. Looked up from germline, CDR1 is MGHRA and CDR2 is YSYEKL. After removal of 4 bases from V and 8 bases from J, the junction contained 6 bases not matched to a gene. The CDR3 length is 15 residues. For the CDR3, the DNA is TGCGCCAGCAGCCGAACGGGACAGGGATATTCACCCCTCCACTTT. This encodes CASSRTGQGYSPLHF.

The V gene is TRBV10-3, the J gene TRBJ1-4; D gene unclear. This CDR3 has 14 amino acids. Between the trimmed V and J ends, which lost 0 bases and 4 bases, there was a span of 6 bases. Germline V CDR1 and CDR2: ENHRY, SYGVKD. Here the CDR3 reads CAISESNSNEKLFF. The CDR3 coding sequence is TGTGCCATCAGTGAGTCGAACAGTAATGAAAAACTGTTTTTT.

In DNA form, the CDR3 reads TGTGCCAGCAGCCCCAGGGCCTCCCTTGGCGAGCAGTACTTC. Translated: CASSPRASLGEQYF. V is TRBV13 and J is TRBJ2-7; D is possibly TRBD1 (5 bases). The CDR3 spans 14 residues. V gave up 5 bases and J gave up 6 bases, with 17 bases separating them. CDR1 and CDR2 from the germline V gene are PRHDT and FYEKMQ (reference sequence).

This clone has a handful of counts. The V gene is TRBV19, the J gene TRBJ1-1; D gene uncertain. This CDR3 has 12 residues. Germline V gene data show CDR1 as LNHDA and CDR2 as SQIVND (reference sequence). With 9 bases removed from V and 7 bases from J, the gap between germline ends came to 15 bases. The CDR3 bases are TGTGCCAGCCTCAATAGGGCTGGTGAAGCTTTCTTT. It codes for CASLNRAGEAFF. The variable domain in full, with the rest retrieved from reference TRBV19 and TRBJ1-1, is DGGITQSPKYLFRKEGQNVTLSCEQNLNHDAMYWYRQDPGQGLRLIYYSQIVNDFQKGDIAEGYSVSREKKESFPLTVTSAQKNPTAFYLCASLNRAGEAFFGQGTRLTVV.

The chain recombines TRBV7-9 with TRBJ2-3; 8 positions agree with TRBD2. The CDR3 has 15 residues. With V trimmed by 5 bases and J by 0 bases, 4 bases remained unmatched. Per the germline V gene, CDR1 is SEHNR and CDR2 is FQNEAQ (reference sequence). Here the CDR3 DNA reads TGTGCCAGCAGCCTCGCGGGGGGAAGCACAGATACGCAGTATTTT. This codes for CASSLAGGSTDTQYF. The variable domain in full, completed from reference TRBV7-9 and TRBJ2-3, reads DTGVSQNPRHKITKRGQNVTFRCDPISEHNRLYWYRQTLGQGPEFLTYFQNEAQLEKSRLLSDRFSAERPKGSFSTLEIQRTEQGDSAMYLCASSLAGGSTDTQYFGPGTRLTVL.

The chain couples TRBV10-2 to TRBJ2-2, with D uncertain. The CDR3 extends over 14 amino acids. V gave up 4 bases and J gave up 0 bases, with 6 bases separating them. CDR1 and CDR2 (germline): WSHSY, SAAADI. CDR3 protein: CASSVGSNTGELFF. The CDR3 DNA reads TGCGCCAGCAGTGTAGGTTCGAACACCGGGGAGCTGTTTTTT.

The chain uses TRBV11-2 and TRBJ2-7; possibly TRBD1 for D (6 bases). Germline CDR1 is SGHAT and CDR2 is FQNNGV. This CDR3 is built from 14 residues. Trimming took off 2 bases at V and 6 bases at J, with 14 bases between the two ends. CDR3 loop: CASSLNRVGGEQYF. The CDR3 DNA reads TGTGCCAGCAGCTTAAACAGGGTAGGTGGCGAGCAGTACTTC.

The chain uses TRBV28 and TRBJ2-2; TRBD1 matches 11 bases. This CDR3 contains 18 residues. V dropped 3 bases and J dropped 0; count of bases not matched to a gene: 6. Per germline, CDR1 MDHEN and CDR2 SYDVKM. CDR3 protein: CASSFFPGQGANTGELFF. The CDR3 coding sequence is TGTGCCAGCAGTTTCTTCCCGGGACAGGGGGCGAACACCGGGGAGCTGTTTTTT.

This chain joins TRBV19 and TRBJ2-7; D gene unclear. The ends were cut back, 3 bases at V and 0 bases at J, with 3 bases in the middle. Germline V gene lookup returns CDR1 LNHDA and CDR2 SQIVND (reference sequence). This CDR3 comprises 12 residues. CDR3: CASSMDSYEQYF. CDR3 DNA: TGTGCCAGTAGTATGGACTCCTACGAGCAGTACTTC.

The V call is TRBV5-1, the J call TRBJ2-7, with D perhaps matching TRBD2 (5 bases). Germline V lookup: CDR1 SGHRS, CDR2 YFSETQ. Trimming pared 2 bases from V and 1 base from J, leaving 7 bases between. The CDR3 consists of 13 residues. The CDR3 loop reads CASSLAESYEQYF. The CDR3 DNA sequence: TGCGCCAGCAGCTTAGCGGAGTCCTACGAGCAGTACTTC.

J is TRBJ2-3 and V is TRBV7-3, with 13 bases lining up with TRBD2. V trimming: 5 bases; J trimming: 6 bases; junction bases outside the gene matches: 5. The CDR3 has 15 amino acids. Germline V lookup: CDR1 SGHTA, CDR2 FQGTGA. The CDR3 nucleotides read TGTGCCAGCAGCCCGGGACTAGCGGGGTGGGATACGCAGTATTTT. It is translated as CASSPGLAGWDTQYF.

The chain is built from TRBV9 and TRBJ1-4; TRBD1 might be the D (6 bases). Germline CDR1 reads SGDLS; CDR2 reads YYNGEE. The CDR3 length is 15 residues. The V end was cut by 4 bases, the J end by 1 base, with 11 bases between. CDR3 protein: CASSPEGVTNEKLFF. The CDR3 region has the DNA TGTGCCAGCAGCCCGGAGGGGGTAACTAATGAAAAACTGTTTTTT.

The chain joins TRBV28 to TRBJ2-7; 9 positions match TRBD2. J gave up 1 base and V 6 bases, and 4 bases lay outside the gene matches. The CDR3 contains 14 residues. The germline V gene encodes CDR1 MDHEN and CDR2 SYDVKM. The CDR3 nucleotides are TGTGCCAGCAGATTTCTAGCGGGGTCCTACGAGCAGTACTTC. Translated: CASRFLAGSYEQYF. Full variable domain (missing parts from reference TRBV28 and TRBJ2-7): DVKVTQSSRYLVKRTGEKVFLECVQDMDHENMFWYRQDPGLGLRLIYFSYDVKMKEKGDIPEGYSVSREKKERFSLILESASTNQTSMYLCASRFLAGSYEQYFGPGTRLTVT.

The chain couples TRBV28 to TRBJ2-7, with D perhaps being TRBD1 or TRBD2 (5 bases each). V lost 8 bases and J 7 bases, leaving 15 bases between the germline ends. From germline, CDR1 is MDHEN and CDR2 SYDVKM. This CDR3 is built from 12 residues. The CDR3 bases are TGTGCCAGCTCTCTCGGGGCGAGGGAGCAGTACTTC. This gives the protein CASSLGAREQYF.

This chain connects TRBV15 to TRBJ1-4; D not resolved. The germline V and J ends were trimmed by 0 bases and 5 bases, with 13 bases remaining between them. This CDR3 has 16 residues. The germline V gene encodes CDR1 LNHNV and CDR2 YYDKDF (reference sequence). This chain's CDR3 is CATSRDGAEINEKLFF. The CDR3 bases are TGTGCCACCAGCAGAGATGGTGCAGAAATCAATGAAAAACTGTTTTTT. Supplemented by reference TRBV15 and TRBJ1-4, the full variable domain reads DAMVIQNPRYQVTQFGKPVTLSCSQTLNHNVMYWYQQKSSQAPKLLFHYYDKDFNNEADTPDNFQSRRPNTSFCFLDIRSPGLGDTAMYLCATSRDGAEINEKLFFGSGTQLSVL.

CDR3 in amino acids: CASSYTRVMNTEAFF. The CDR3 DNA reads TGTGCCAGCAGTTATACCAGGGTCATGAACACTGAAGCTTTCTTT. The genes are TRBV6-5 and TRBJ1-1; maybe TRBD1 (5 bases). The CDR3 is 15 amino acids. Germline V gene lookup returns CDR1 MNHEY and CDR2 SVGAGI. The V end lost 3 bases, the J end lost 0 bases, and 11 bases lay between the germline ends.

The CDR3 DNA is TGTGCCAGCAGCCAACCGGGGACAGGGCGCTCTGGAAACACCATATATTTT. It yields the protein CASSQPGTGRSGNTIYF. The V gene is TRBV16, the J gene TRBJ1-3; TRBD1 matches at 9 bases. Unmatched junction bases numbered 5, after V lost 2 bases and J lost 0 bases. Germline CDR1 and CDR2: KGHSY and FQNENV. The CDR3 runs 17 residues.

The chain links TRBV10-3 to TRBJ2-5; TRBD1 agrees at 7 bases. In germline, CDR1 is ENHRY, CDR2 SYGVKD. J gave up 2 bases and V 3 bases, and 6 bases lay outside the gene matches. This CDR3 is built from 15 residues. DNA for the CDR3: TGTGCCATCAGTGACCGAGACAGGGAACAAGAGACCCAGTACTTC. This encodes CAISDRDREQETQYF.

This clone was seen just once. The chain has TRBV7-9 and TRBJ2-3; 8 nucleotides match TRBD1. Looked up from germline, CDR1 is SEHNR and CDR2 is FQNEAQ (reference sequence). The V gene end was trimmed by 1 base and the J gene end by 4 bases; junction bases not matched to a gene: 4. CDR3 length: 15 residues. The CDR3 nucleotides read TGTGCCAGCAGCTTAGGCACAGGGGGTTCAGATACGCAGTATTTT. Translating it yields CASSLGTGGSDTQYF.

The V gene is TRBV27, the J gene TRBJ2-1, with D hard to call. The germline V gene has CDR1 MNHEY and CDR2 SMNVEV (reference sequence). CDR3 length: 13 residues. With 4 bases removed from V and 4 bases from J, the gap between germline ends came to 8 bases. The CDR3 bases are TGTGCCAGCAGTTCCGGATATTACAATGAGCAGTTCTTC. Translation: CASSSGYYNEQFF.

The gene calls are TRBV11-2 and TRBJ1-2; weak D call: TRBD1 (6 bases). The CDR3 is made up of 15 amino acids. Trimming took 5 bases from V and 3 from J, leaving 16 bases between them. CDR1 SGHAT and CDR2 FQNNGV come from the germline V gene. The CDR3 DNA is TGTGCCAGCAGCCCCCAGGCAGGGGACTACTATGGCTACACCTTC. As protein: CASSPQAGDYYGYTF. The entire variable domain, with the rest obtained from reference TRBV11-2 and TRBJ1-2, is as follows: EAGVAQSPRYKIIEKRQSVAFWCNPISGHATLYWYQQILGQGPKLLIQFQNNGVVDDSQLPKDRFSAERLKGVDSTLKIQPAKLEDSAVYLCASSPQAGDYYGYTFGSGTRLTVV.

V usage is TRBV7-8 and J usage is TRBJ2-2; 10 bases agree with TRBD1. V was clipped by 4 bases and J by 6 bases; unmatched bases: 5. The CDR3 sequence is 15 residues long. Germline values: CDR1 SGHVS, CDR2 FQNEAQ. CDR3 loop: CASSSWTGGAGELFF. The CDR3 bases are TGTGCCAGCAGCTCTTGGACAGGGGGAGCCGGGGAGCTGTTTTTT.

The chain carries TRBV28 and TRBJ1-1, with a weak D call TRBD1 (6 bases). V shed 4 bases and J shed 6 bases, with 21 bases lying between them. Germline V gives CDR1 MDHEN, CDR2 SYDVKM. CDR3 length: 16 amino acids. The CDR3 coding sequence is TGTGCCAGCAGTTCTTATTACTCTCACAGGGAGGCTGAAGCTTTCTTT. It translates to CASSSYYSHREAEAFF.

This clone is classed as medium-sized. The V call is TRBV11-1, the J call TRBJ1-2; D uncertain. Germline values: CDR1 SGHAT, CDR2 FQDESV (reference sequence). The CDR3 has 15 amino acids. Between the trimmed V and J ends, which lost 2 bases and 2 bases, there was a span of 12 bases. The CDR3 region has the DNA TGTGCCAGCAGCTTAAACTCAGCCAGCAACTATGGCTACACCTTC. It is translated as CASSLNSASNYGYTF.

V gene TRBV7-9 combines with J gene TRBJ1-5; a weak D match, TRBD1 (6 bases). This CDR3 is built from 14 residues. V was cut by 5 bases and J by 3 bases, with 11 bases left in between. Per the germline V gene, CDR1 is SEHNR and CDR2 is FQNEAQ (reference sequence). The CDR3 sequence: CASSMGHLNQPQHF. CDR3 DNA sequence: TGTGCCAGCAGCATGGGACACCTCAATCAGCCCCAGCATTTT.

The V call is TRBV4-1, the J call TRBJ2-7; D is ambiguous. There are 14 residues in the CDR3. V lost 4 bases and J lost 1, with 11 bases in between. CDR1 is MGHRA, CDR2 YSYEKL, per germline. The DNA of the CDR3 is TGCGCCAGCAGCCCCAAAGTGGGTTCCTACGAGCAGTACTTC. As protein: CASSPKVGSYEQYF.

The chain links TRBV29-1 to TRBJ1-1; the D gene is possibly TRBD1 (5 bases). Germline lookup yields CDR1 SQVTM and CDR2 ANQGSEA. This CDR3 has 14 residues. The ends were cut back, 7 bases at V and 5 bases at J, with 20 bases in the middle. This CDR3 reads CSGLLRGEGTEAFF. The CDR3 nucleotides are TGCAGCGGACTATTAAGAGGGGAGGGTACTGAAGCTTTCTTT.